Listed below are T cell receptor beta chains from one sample, sequenced in a study of immune cell composition in non-small cell lung cancer. Using immunoSEQ multiplex PCR, the repertoire was profiled, and TCRdb retains in-frame clones only, with some absent. The data show over a thousand clones, with roughly 70% seen just once and roughly a quarter held by the top ten. Sequencing was performed on lung tumor tissue. These receptors all come from a human donor with non-small cell lung cancer. CDR3s include the opening cysteine and the closing phenylalanine or tryptophan. Fields, in order: V gene, J gene, clone size, D gene, CDR3 DNA, CDR3 protein. The D gene is left open where the match is weak. Size is stated for part of the rows, as once, few or many counts, or as a class when the clone is expanded.

TRBV2	TRBJ1-5	few	TRBD1	TGTGCCAGCAGTGCCCGGACAGGGGAGCAGCCCCAGCATTTT	CASSARTGEQPQHF
TRBV10-3	TRBJ2-2	-	-	TGTGCCATCAAGGGGCAACGGAACACCGGGGAGCTGTTTTTT	CAIKGQRNTGELFF
TRBV19	TRBJ2-1	-	TRBD2	TGTGCCAGTATTGCTGCCGGGACTAGGAGCTACAATGAGCAGTTCTTC	CASIAAGTRSYNEQFF
TRBV5-6	TRBJ2-7	-	TRBD1	TGTGCCAGCAGCAAACCCTCCGGGACAGGGTCCTACGAGCAGTACTTC	CASSKPSGTGSYEQYF
TRBV18	TRBJ2-1	-	-	TGTGCCAGCTCACCAGACTCCAATGAGCAGTTCTTC	CASSPDSNEQFF
TRBV9	TRBJ2-3	-	TRBD2	TGTGCCAGCAGCGAAGCGGGAGGCCTAGAGGATACGCAGTATTTT	CASSEAGGLEDTQYF
TRBV28	TRBJ1-4	-	TRBD1	TGTGCCAGCAGCCCTGGGACAGGCGGTGAAAAACTGTTTTTT	CASSPGTGGEKLFF
TRBV27	TRBJ1-1	few	TRBD1	TGTGCCAGCAGTGAACCCGACAGGGTGACTGAAGCTTTCTTT	CASSEPDRVTEAFF
TRBV18	TRBJ1-1	-	TRBD1	TGTGCCAGCTCACCCAGACAGGGGGCGGGCGACACTGAAGCTTTCTTT	CASSPRQGAGDTEAFF
TRBV5-1	TRBJ1-4	-	-	TGCGCCAGCAGCCCCACGTCGTCGGGTAATGAAAAACTGTTTTTT	CASSPTSSGNEKLFF
TRBV7-6	TRBJ2-3	-	-	TGTGCCAGCAGCTTGGAATTTGGGCAAGGTCCTCCAGATACGCAGTATTTT	CASSLEFGQGPPDTQYF
TRBV27	TRBJ1-1	-	TRBD1	TGTGCCAGCAGTTTATCGACCAGGGGGTACACTGAAGCTTTCTTT	CASSLSTRGYTEAFF
TRBV19	TRBJ1-2	-	TRBD1	TGTGCCAGTAGTCCCGACAGGGTGGTTGGCTACACCTTC	CASSPDRVVGYTF
TRBV9	TRBJ1-3	once	TRBD1	TGTGCCAGCAGCGCTGCTCGGGACAGAGGAAACACCATATATTTT	CASSAARDRGNTIYF
TRBV10-3	TRBJ2-5	few	TRBD2	TGTGCCATCAGTGAGTCGGAAGCGGGGGCCCGAACAAAACAACAAGAGACCCAGTACTTC	CAISESEAGARTKQQETQYF
TRBV7-3	TRBJ2-1	-	-	TGTGCCAGCAGCTTAGATCCGGTGGGTCGGGACAATGAGCAGTTCTTC	CASSLDPVGRDNEQFF
TRBV29-1	TRBJ2-3	-	-	TGCAGCGTTGAAGACCCAGCGGGCTCCATAAGAATCACGCGGACAGATACGCAGTATTTT	CSVEDPAGSIRITRTDTQYF
TRBV30	TRBJ1-2	-	-	TGTGCGGCAGACGGGGGGGCGAGAGGCTACACCTTC	CAADGGARGYTF
TRBV29-1	TRBJ2-1	-	TRBD2	TGCAGCTCGGGGACTAGCGGATACAATGAGCAGTTCTTC	CSSGTSGYNEQFF
TRBV5-1	TRBJ2-2	-	-	TGCGCCAGCCGTTTGGGGGCTCAGAACACCGGGGAGCTGTTTTTT	CASRLGAQNTGELFF
TRBV6-5	TRBJ2-2	-	-	TGTGCCAGCAGTTATAGCGCAGGGGATATCACCGGGGAGCTGTTTTTT	CASSYSAGDITGELFF
TRBV5-1	TRBJ2-5	-	TRBD1	TGCGCCAGCAGCGCAGGGGGCAGCTATCAAGAGACCCAGTACTTC	CASSAGGSYQETQYF
TRBV5-1	TRBJ2-7	-	-	TGCGCCAGCAGCACAGACGGCTACTACGAGCAGTACTTC	CASSTDGYYEQYF
TRBV7-8	TRBJ2-3	-	-	TGTGCCAGCAGCTTCATGCTTACATTCACAGATACGCAGTATTTT	CASSFMLTFTDTQYF
TRBV6-5	TRBJ2-2	-	-	TGTGCCAGCAGTCCCCCGGTCGGGGAGCTGTTTTTT	CASSPPVGELFF
TRBV7-9	TRBJ2-7	few	-	TGTGCCAGCAGCTTAGCAGGTCAGGACGAGCAGTACTTC	CASSLAGQDEQYF
TRBV14	TRBJ2-5	-	-	TGTGCCAGCAGCCAAGGCGGTTGGGAGACCCAGTACTTC	CASSQGGWETQYF
TRBV6-5	TRBJ2-7	-	-	TGTGCCAGCAGTTACTTGGGGGGAAGGGAGTACTTC	CASSYLGGREYF
TRBV5-1	TRBJ1-4	-	-	TGCGCCAGCAGCTCCACAGGGAAAGAAAAACTGTTTTTT	CASSSTGKEKLFF
TRBV5-5	TRBJ2-5	once	TRBD1	TGTGCCAGCAGCCCGGGGGACAGGGGTTCGGAGACCCAGTACTTC	CASSPGDRGSETQYF
TRBV5-6	TRBJ2-7	-	TRBD2	TGTGCCAGCAGCCCGGGGGGTGGCTCCTACGAGCAGTACTTC	CASSPGGGSYEQYF
TRBV19	TRBJ1-2	-	TRBD1	TGTGCCAGTAGAGACGAGGGGGCATCAGCAGTCGGCTACACCTTC	CASRDEGASAVGYTF
TRBV27	TRBJ2-7	-	-	TGTGCCAGCAGTCAAGGAGTCAACGAGCAGTACTTC	CASSQGVNEQYF
TRBV19	TRBJ2-7	-	-	TGTGCCAGTAGTATATCCAAATCCCCCTCTACCGAGCAGTACTTC	CASSISKSPSTEQYF
TRBV5-6	TRBJ2-3	-	TRBD2	TGTGCCAGCAGCTTACTAGCGGGGGGTTCCACAGATACGCAGTATTTT	CASSLLAGGSTDTQYF
TRBV7-4	TRBJ2-3	-	-	TGTGCCAGCAGCTCCCCTGGAGGAGGGGCAAGACTTAGCACAGATACGCAGTATTTT	CASSSPGGGARLSTDTQYF
TRBV14	TRBJ2-3	-	TRBD2	TGTGCCAGCAGCCAAGGGGGGCCAACTAGCGGGCCTAGCACAGATACGCAGTATTTT	CASSQGGPTSGPSTDTQYF
TRBV9	TRBJ1-4	-	-	TGTGCCAGCAGCGTAGGGGGGGGCGCCGGTGAAAAACTGTTTTTT	CASSVGGGAGEKLFF
TRBV19	TRBJ2-3	-	-	TGTGCCAGTAGTATAGGACGAGACGGGGTCACAGATACGCAGTATTTT	CASSIGRDGVTDTQYF
TRBV28	TRBJ1-5	-	-	TGTGCCAGCATCCTCACGACAGAAGTAAGCAATCAGCCCCAGCATTTT	CASILTTEVSNQPQHF